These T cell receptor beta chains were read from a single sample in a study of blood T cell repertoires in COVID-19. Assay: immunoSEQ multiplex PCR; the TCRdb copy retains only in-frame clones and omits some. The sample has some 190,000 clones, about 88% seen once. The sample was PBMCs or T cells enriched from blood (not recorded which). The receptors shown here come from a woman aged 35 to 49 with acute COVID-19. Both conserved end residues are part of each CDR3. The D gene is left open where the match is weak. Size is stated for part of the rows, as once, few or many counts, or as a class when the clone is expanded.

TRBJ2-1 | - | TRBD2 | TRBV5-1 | CASSLPGLAGGYHNEQFF | TGCGCCAGCAGCTTACCGGGACTAGCGGGAGGGTACCACAATGAGCAGTTCTTC
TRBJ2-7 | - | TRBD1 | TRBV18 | CASSPRTGEEQYF | TGTGCCAGCTCACCACGGACAGGGGAAGAGCAGTACTTC
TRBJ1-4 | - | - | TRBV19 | CASRRGKVATNEKLFF | TGTGCCAGTAGGAGGGGGAAAGTAGCAACTAATGAAAAACTGTTTTTT
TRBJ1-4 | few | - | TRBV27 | CASSSNTGYASRVREKLFF | TGTGCCAGCAGTTCAAACACAGGGTATGCCTCGCGGGTCCGTGAAAAACTGTTTTTT
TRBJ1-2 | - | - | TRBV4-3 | CASSQDWRDHGYGYTF | TGCGCCAGCAGCCAAGATTGGAGGGACCACGGCTATGGCTACACCTTC
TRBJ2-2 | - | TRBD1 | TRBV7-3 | CASSLGDRNTGELFF | TGTGCCAGCAGCTTAGGGGACAGAAACACCGGGGAGCTGTTTTTT
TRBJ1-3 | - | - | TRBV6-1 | CASSDQGHGRVNTIYF | TGTGCCAGCAGTGACCAGGGGCACGGTCGGGTAAACACCATATATTTT
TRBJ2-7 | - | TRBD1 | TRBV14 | CASSQWTGVKGEQYF | TGTGCCAGCAGCCAATGGACAGGGGTTAAAGGCGAGCAGTACTTC
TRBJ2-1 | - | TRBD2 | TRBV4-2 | CASSQSAGGVYNEQFF | TGTGCCAGCAGCCAGTCCGCGGGGGGGGTCTACAATGAGCAGTTCTTC
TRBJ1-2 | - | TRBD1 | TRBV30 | CAWSAPGTGNSYGYTF | TGTGCCTGGAGTGCCCCCGGGACAGGGAATTCCTATGGCTACACCTTC
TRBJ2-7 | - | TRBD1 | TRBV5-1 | CASSLERQGTEQYF | TGCGCCAGCAGCTTGGAGCGACAGGGGACCGAGCAGTACTTC
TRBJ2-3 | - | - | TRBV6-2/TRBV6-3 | CASSYPRGRGDTDTQYF | TGTGCCAGCAGTTATCCACGGGGGAGGGGGGACACAGATACGCAGTATTTT
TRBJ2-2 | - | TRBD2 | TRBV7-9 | CASSQGLAGRNTGELFF | TGTGCCAGCAGCCAAGGACTAGCGGGGAGAAACACCGGGGAGCTGTTTTTT
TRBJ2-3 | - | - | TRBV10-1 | CASSEVAERFTQYF | TGCGCCAGCAGTGAAGTAGCGGAAAGATTTACGCAGTATTTT
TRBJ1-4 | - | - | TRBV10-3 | CAISEQVNEKLFF | TGTGCCATCAGTGAACAGGTTAATGAAAAACTGTTTTTT
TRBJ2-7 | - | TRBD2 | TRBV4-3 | CASSPSLAGGPYEQYF | TGCGCCAGCAGCCCGTCACTAGCGGGAGGGCCCTACGAGCAGTACTTC
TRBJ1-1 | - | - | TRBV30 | CAWSHSGLRNEAFF | TGTGCCTGGAGTCATTCGGGGTTAAGAAATGAAGCTTTCTTT
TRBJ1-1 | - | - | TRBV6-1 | CASSESTEAFF | TGTGCCAGCAGTGAGAGCACTGAAGCTTTCTTT
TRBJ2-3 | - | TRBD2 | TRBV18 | CASSPLAGDLKDTQYF | TGTGCCAGCTCACCACTAGCGGGGGACTTGAAAGATACGCAGTATTTT
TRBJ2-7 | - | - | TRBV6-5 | CASSYSSDNSYEQYF | TGTGCCAGCAGTTACTCGAGTGACAACTCCTACGAGCAGTACTTC
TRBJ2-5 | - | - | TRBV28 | CASIPRRGRETQYF | TGTGCCAGCATTCCCAGAAGGGGTCGAGAGACCCAGTACTTC
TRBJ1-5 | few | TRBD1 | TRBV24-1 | CATSSAGQGASQPQHF | TGTGCCACCAGTTCCGCCGGGCAGGGGGCAAGTCAGCCCCAGCATTTT
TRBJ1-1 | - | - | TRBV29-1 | CSVEQGMNTEAFF | TGCAGCGTTGAACAGGGGATGAACACTGAAGCTTTCTTT
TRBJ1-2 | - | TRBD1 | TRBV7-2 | CASSYRQGHYGYTF | TGTGCCAGCAGCTACAGACAGGGTCACTATGGCTACACCTTC
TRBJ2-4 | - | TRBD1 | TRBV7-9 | CASSPQGYIQYF | TGTGCCAGCAGCCCACAGGGGTACATTCAGTACTTC
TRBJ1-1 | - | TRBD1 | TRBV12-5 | CASGLPPWGQGAPLNTEAFF | TGTGCTAGTGGTTTGCCACCTTGGGGACAGGGGGCCCCCTTGAACACTGAAGCTTTCTTT
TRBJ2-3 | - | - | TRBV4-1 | CASSQDQVVSDTQYF | TGCGCCAGCAGCCAAGATCAGGTAGTTTCAGATACGCAGTATTTT
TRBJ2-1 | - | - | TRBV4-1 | CASSQDQGQREQFF | TGCGCCAGCAGCCAAGATCAGGGACAACGGGAGCAGTTCTTC
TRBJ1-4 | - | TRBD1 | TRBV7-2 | CASSGQGYEKLFF | TGTGCCAGCAGCGGACAGGGGTATGAAAAACTGTTTTTT
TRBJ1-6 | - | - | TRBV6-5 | CASSLQGSTPLHF | TGTGCCAGCAGTTTACAGGGATCTACACCCCTCCACTTT
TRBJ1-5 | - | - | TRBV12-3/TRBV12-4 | CASSYFREPQHF | TGTGCCAGCAGTTACTTTCGGGAGCCCCAGCATTTT